Sequencing of this TCR beta chain was carried out in a study of long-term antiretroviral therapy in people with HIV. The authors ran the immunoSEQ assay, v3.0, at survey level. Repertoires were generated with immunoSEQ multiplex PCR, while TCRdb's copy carries only in-frame clones and drops some. The repertoire holds 15,000 to 20,000 clones, with roughly nine tenths as singletons. This clonotype originated in a man aged 55-75 years with HIV. Material: unsorted PBMCs, obtained 0.3 years after starting antiretroviral therapy.

CDR3 in amino acids: CASGGEGTGELFF. CDR3 DNA sequence: TGTGCCAGCGGGGGGGAGGGCACCGGGGAGCTGTTTTTT. The chain combines TRBV2 with TRBJ2-2, with 7 nucleotides matching TRBD2. The trim removed 8 bases at V and 4 bases at J, leaving 4 bases unmatched. Per germline, CDR1 SNHLY and CDR2 FYNNEI. This CDR3 comprises 13 residues. Supplemented by reference TRBV2 and TRBJ2-2, the full variable domain reads EPEVTQTPSHQVTQMGQEVILRCVPISNHLYFYWYRQILGQKVEFLVSFYNNEISEKSEIFDDQFSVERPDGSNFTLKIRSTKLEDSAMYFCASGGEGTGELFFGEGSRLTVL.